What follows are 11 T cell receptor beta chains derived from one specimen sequenced in a study of CD8+ T cells in alopecia areata. Sequencing relied on a cDNA template that was reverse transcribed from extracted RNA. The method was immunoSEQ multiplex PCR; TCRdb's version includes in-frame clones alone and lacks a portion of them. Of roughly 30,000 clones in the sample, approximately 56% are singletons; the top ten hold about a sixth. The source material was NKG2D-high CD8+ T cells sorted from blood. All receptors come from a human donor with alopecia areata.

V gene TRBV27 combines with J gene TRBJ2-1; D is ambiguous. Per germline, CDR1 MNHEY and CDR2 SMNVEV (reference sequence). The germline V and J ends were trimmed by 4 bases and 4 bases, with 14 bases remaining between them. The CDR3 is 15 amino acids. CDR3 sequence reads: CASSWGKELYNEQFF. The CDR3 DNA is TGTGCCAGCAGTTGGGGTAAGGAACTGTACAATGAGCAGTTCTTC.

The chain has TRBV28 and TRBJ1-1; D remains unclear. Germline V gene lookup returns CDR1 MDHEN and CDR2 SYDVKM. Trimming removed 1 base from V and 1 base from J, with 10 bases in between. CDR3 length equals 15 residues. CDR3 sequence: CASSLSVGKNTEAFF. CDR3 sequence (DNA): TGTGCCAGCAGTTTATCGGTCGGAAAGAACACTGAAGCTTTCTTT.

This chain joins TRBV19 and TRBJ1-2, with D hard to call. Trimming removed 6 bases from V and 8 bases from J, with 10 bases in between. The CDR3 length is 11 residues. The germline CDR1 and CDR2 sequences are LNHDA and SQIVND (reference sequence). This CDR3 reads CASRAQSGYTF. In DNA form, the CDR3 reads TGTGCCAGTAGAGCACAGTCCGGCTACACCTTC. Looking up the rest from reference TRBV19 and TRBJ1-2 gives the full variable domain: DGGITQSPKYLFRKEGQNVTLSCEQNLNHDAMYWYRQDPGQGLRLIYYSQIVNDFQKGDIAEGYSVSREKKESFPLTVTSAQKNPTAFYLCASRAQSGYTFGSGTRLTVV.

The V call is TRBV5-1, the J call TRBJ2-1; possible D gene TRBD2, 5 bases. The V gene lost 6 bases and the J gene lost 0 bases, with 25 bases spanning the gap. CDR3 length equals 19 residues. Germline assignment: CDR1 SGHRS and CDR2 YFSETQ. The CDR3 DNA reads as TGCGCCAGCACCCAAACCTCGGACTTACCGAAGAGCTCCTACAATGAGCAGTTCTTC. This sequence encodes CASTQTSDLPKSSYNEQFF.

J is TRBJ1-4 and V is TRBV7-2, with D possibly TRBD1 on 5 matching bases. V lost 1 base to trimming and J lost 6 bases, with 15 bases between them. CDR1 is SGHTA and CDR2 is FQGNSA in the germline V gene. The CDR3 has 16 amino acids. The CDR3 bases are TGTGCCAGCAGCTTAGTGGCCGGCAGGGTAGATGAAAAACTGTTTTTT. Translated: CASSLVAGRVDEKLFF.

V and J are TRBV27 and TRBJ2-7; D ambiguous. The V gene's germline CDR1 is MNHEY and CDR2 SMNVEV (reference sequence). The CDR3 runs to 13 residues. The germline V and J ends were trimmed by 0 bases and 4 bases, with 7 bases remaining between them. DNA for the CDR3: TGTGCCAGCAGTTTATCGATCGATTACGAGCAGTACTTC. Amino acid sequence: CASSLSIDYEQYF.

The genes are TRBV7-8 and TRBJ2-4; D perhaps matches TRBD2 (6 bases). V was shortened by 5 bases and J by 0 bases, with 14 bases between the two germline ends. There are 16 residues in the CDR3. Germline CDR1 reads SGHVS; CDR2 reads FQNEAQ. CDR3 DNA: TGTGCCAGCAGCCAGATAGCGGAAATAGCCAAAAACATTCAGTACTTC. This sequence encodes CASSQIAEIAKNIQYF. Full variable domain (remainder filled in from reference TRBV7-8 and TRBJ2-4): GAGVSQSPRYKVAKRGQDVALRCDPISGHVSLFWYQQALGQGPEFLTYFQNEAQLDKSGLPSDRFFAERPEGSVSTLKIQRTQQEDSAVYLCASSQIAEIAKNIQYFGAGTRLSVL.

V is TRBV30 and J is TRBJ1-1; 7 bases map to TRBD1. The CDR3 runs 14 residues. V lost 1 base to trimming and J lost 5 bases; unmatched junction nucleotides: 7. Germline V gives CDR1 GTSNPN, CDR2 SVGIG (reference sequence). CDR3 bases: TGTGCCTGGAGTGCCGACAGGGTTTTTACTGAAGCTTTCTTT. Protein: CAWSADRVFTEAFF. The full variable domain, completed using reference TRBV30 and TRBJ1-1, is SQTIHQWPATLVQPVGSPLSLECTVEGTSNPNLYWYRQAAGRGLQLLFYSVGIGQISSEVPQNLSASRPQDRQFILSSKKLLLSDSGFYLCAWSADRVFTEAFFGQGTRLTVV.

The V gene is TRBV7-6, the J gene TRBJ2-7, with a weak D call TRBD1 (5 bases). Germline V CDR1 and CDR2: SGHVS, FNYEAQ. V was cut by 2 bases and J by 0 bases, with 8 bases left in between. This CDR3 region has 14 residues. CDR3 sequence: CASSLRDSSYEQYF. As DNA, the CDR3 is TGTGCCAGCAGCTTACGAGACAGCTCCTACGAGCAGTACTTC. Together with reference TRBV7-6 and TRBJ2-7, the CDR3 gives the full variable domain: GAGVSQSPRYKVTKRGQDVALRCDPISGHVSLYWYRQALGQGPEFLTYFNYEAQQDKSGLPNDRFSAERPEGSISTLTIQRTEQRDSAMYRCASSLRDSSYEQYFGPGTRLTVT.

This clone was recorded a few times. The rearrangement uses TRBV2 and TRBJ1-5; TRBD1 matches at 10 bases. Germline assignment: CDR1 SNHLY and CDR2 FYNNEI. After removal of 5 bases from V and 5 bases from J, the junction contained 3 bases not matched to a gene. The length of the CDR3 is 14 residues. DNA for the CDR3: TGTGCCAGCAGTCCCGGGACAGGGGATCAGCCCCAGCATTTT. It translates to CASSPGTGDQPQHF.

This clone showed up just a few times. This chain uses TRBV7-8 with TRBJ1-2, with 7 bases fitting TRBD1. The CDR3 is made up of 16 amino acids. Germline V lookup: CDR1 SGHVS, CDR2 FQNEAQ. The V gene end was trimmed by 1 base and the J gene end by 4 bases; junction bases not matched to a gene: 9. The CDR3 DNA is TGTGCCAGCAGCTTAGTAGGAGGGGGCAACCCCTATGGCTACACCTTC. Protein sequence: CASSLVGGGNPYGYTF. The full variable domain, rest sourced from reference TRBV7-8 and TRBJ1-2, is GAGVSQSPRYKVAKRGQDVALRCDPISGHVSLFWYQQALGQGPEFLTYFQNEAQLDKSGLPSDRFFAERPEGSVSTLKIQRTQQEDSAVYLCASSLVGGGNPYGYTFGSGTRLTVV.